The 5 T cell receptor beta chains in this list originate from one sample, sequenced in a study of T cell responses to AZD1222 COVID-19 vaccine. Using immunoSEQ multiplex PCR, the repertoire was profiled, and TCRdb retains in-frame clones only, with some absent. The sample carries 100,000 to 150,000 clones, approximately 85% recorded once. The specimen was peripheral blood, collected 28 days after the second AZD1222 dose. The receptors derive from an adult who received the AZD1222 COVID-19 vaccine.

The chain couples TRBV7-2 to TRBJ2-5; tentatively, D is TRBD1 (8 bases). V was cut by 3 bases and J by 5 bases, with 13 bases left in between. The length of the CDR3 is 14 residues. Germline V CDR1 and CDR2: SGHTA, FQGNSA. This CDR3 reads CASSFTGGAETQYF. The CDR3 nucleotides read TGTGCCAGCAGCTTCACAGGGGGGGCTGAGACCCAGTACTTC.

This chain uses TRBV7-3 with TRBJ2-2; perhaps TRBD1 as D (6 bases). V was pared by 5 bases and J by 0 bases, with 10 bases between. The CDR3 sequence is 15 residues long. CDR1 is SGHTA and CDR2 is FQGTGA in the germline V gene. The DNA of the CDR3 is TGTGCCAGCAGCGCTGGGACACCGAACACCGGGGAGCTGTTTTTT. Its protein is CASSAGTPNTGELFF.

The rearrangement links TRBV10-3 to TRBJ1-1, with TRBD1 matching 10 bases. The CDR3 is 14 amino acids. Germline trimming cut 6 bases from V and 4 bases from J; bases unmatched to any gene: 5. The V gene's germline CDR1 is ENHRY and CDR2 SYGVKD. CDR3 DNA: TGTGCCATCAGCCCGGACAGGGGGGCCACTGAAGCTTTCTTT. Residues: CAISPDRGATEAFF.

The chain joins TRBV7-9 to TRBJ1-3, with D possibly matching TRBD1 (5 bases). Germline assignment: CDR1 SEHNR and CDR2 FQNEAQ (reference sequence). The ends were cut back, 0 bases at V and 5 bases at J, with 11 bases in the middle. CDR3 length: 15 amino acids. CDR3 protein: CASSLAQGGRNTIYF. Here the CDR3 DNA reads TGTGCCAGCAGCTTAGCCCAGGGTGGTAGAAACACCATATATTTT.

The chain employs TRBV6-2 or TRBV6-3 and TRBJ1-2, with D possibly being TRBD1 (5 bases). Trimming left V 4 bases short and J 6 bases short, with 9 bases between. CDR3 length equals 12 residues. Germline V gene sequence: CDR1 MNHEY, CDR2 SVGEGT. CDR3 sequence: CASSFGTNGYTF. In nucleotides, the CDR3 is TGTGCCAGCAGTTTCGGGACGAATGGCTACACCTTC.